This T cell receptor (beta chain) was sequenced for a study of shared T cell receptors in the human thymus. This clone was seen only once. Deletions cut 0 bases from V and 3 bases from J, with 16 bases between. CDR3 length equals 16 residues. Looked up from germline, CDR1 is SGHRS and CDR2 is YFSETQ. Repertoires were generated with immunoSEQ multiplex PCR, while TCRdb's copy carries only in-frame clones and drops some. The sample contains about 660,000 clones, around 87% of which appear only once. This same sample was also taken into another study, of human thymus T cells. From that report: Resections from corrective heart surgery provided thymus tissue. Highly overlapping thymic repertoires in unrelated individuals were reported by related research.

This receptor was obtained from a boy in the first two years of life with a congenital heart defect. This chain links TRBV5-1 with TRBJ2-7, with a weak D call TRBD2 (6 bases). Sequenced: thymocytes. This CDR3 is CASSLAERAAHYEQYF. The CDR3 region has the DNA TGCGCCAGCAGCTTGGCCGAGCGGGCAGCCCACTACGAGCAGTACTTC.